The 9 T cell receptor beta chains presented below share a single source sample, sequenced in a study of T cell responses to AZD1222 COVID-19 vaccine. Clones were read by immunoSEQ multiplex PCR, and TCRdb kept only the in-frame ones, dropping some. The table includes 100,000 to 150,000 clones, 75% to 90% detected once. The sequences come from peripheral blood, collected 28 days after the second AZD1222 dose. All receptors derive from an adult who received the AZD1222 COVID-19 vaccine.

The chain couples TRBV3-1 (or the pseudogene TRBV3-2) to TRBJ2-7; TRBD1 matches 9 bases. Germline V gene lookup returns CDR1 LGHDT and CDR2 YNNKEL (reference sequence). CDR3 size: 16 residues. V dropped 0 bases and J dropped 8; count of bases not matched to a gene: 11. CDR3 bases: TGTGCCAGCAGCCAAGAGAAACAGGGGGCTCTCAGCCAGCAGTACTTC. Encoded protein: CASSQEKQGALSQQYF.

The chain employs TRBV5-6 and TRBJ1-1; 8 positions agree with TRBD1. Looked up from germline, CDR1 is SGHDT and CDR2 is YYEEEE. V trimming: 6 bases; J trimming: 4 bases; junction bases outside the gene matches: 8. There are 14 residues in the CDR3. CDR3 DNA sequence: TGTGCCAGCACCCTCAGGGGGCGCGTCACTGAAGCTTTCTTT. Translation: CASTLRGRVTEAFF.

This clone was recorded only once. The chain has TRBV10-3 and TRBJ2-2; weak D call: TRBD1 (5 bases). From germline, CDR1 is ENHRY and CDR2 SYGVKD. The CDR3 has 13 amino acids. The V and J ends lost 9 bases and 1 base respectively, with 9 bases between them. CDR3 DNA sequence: TGTGCCATTCCGACAGTGAACACCGGGGAGCTGTTTTTT. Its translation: CAIPTVNTGELFF.

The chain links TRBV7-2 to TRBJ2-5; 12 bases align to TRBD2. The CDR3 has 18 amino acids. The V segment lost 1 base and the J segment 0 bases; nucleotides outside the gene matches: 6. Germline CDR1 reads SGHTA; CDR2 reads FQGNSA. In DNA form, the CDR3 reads TGTGCCAGCAGCTTAGGGACTAGCGGGGCCCCGTACCAAGAGACCCAGTACTTC. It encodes CASSLGTSGAPYQETQYF. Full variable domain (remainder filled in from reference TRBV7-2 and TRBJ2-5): GAGVSQSPSNKVTEKGKDVELRCDPISGHTALYWYRQSLGQGLEFLIYFQGNSAPDKSGLPSDRFSAERTGGSVSTLTIQRTQQEDSAVYLCASSLGTSGAPYQETQYFGPGTRLLVL.

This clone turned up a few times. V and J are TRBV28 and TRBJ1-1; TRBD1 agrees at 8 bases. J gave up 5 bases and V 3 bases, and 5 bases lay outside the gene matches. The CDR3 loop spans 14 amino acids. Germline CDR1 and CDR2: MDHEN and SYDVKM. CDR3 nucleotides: TGTGCCAGCAGTTTGACAGGGGTAAGGACTGAAGCTTTCTTT. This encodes CASSLTGVRTEAFF.

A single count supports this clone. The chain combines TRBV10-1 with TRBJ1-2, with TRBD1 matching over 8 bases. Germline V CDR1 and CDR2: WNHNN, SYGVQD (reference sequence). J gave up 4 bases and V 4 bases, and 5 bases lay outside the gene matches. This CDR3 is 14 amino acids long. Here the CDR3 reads CASSAGQGTYGYTF. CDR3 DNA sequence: TGCGCCAGCAGTGCCGGACAGGGAACCTATGGCTACACCTTC.

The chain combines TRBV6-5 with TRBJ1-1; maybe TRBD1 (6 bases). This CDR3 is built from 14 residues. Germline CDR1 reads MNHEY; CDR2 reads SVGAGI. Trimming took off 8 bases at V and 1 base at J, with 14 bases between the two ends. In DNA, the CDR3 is TGTGCCAGCGCGGGGGGCGCGGGGAACACTGAAGCTTTCTTT. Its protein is CASAGGAGNTEAFF.

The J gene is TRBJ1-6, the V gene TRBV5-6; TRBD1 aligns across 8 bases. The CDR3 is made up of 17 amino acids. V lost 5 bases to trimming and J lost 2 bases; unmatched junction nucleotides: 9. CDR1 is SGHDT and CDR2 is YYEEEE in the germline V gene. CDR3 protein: CASRAGTGGTYNSPLHF. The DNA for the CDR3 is TGTGCCAGCAGGGCCGGGACAGGCGGCACCTATAATTCACCCCTCCACTTT.

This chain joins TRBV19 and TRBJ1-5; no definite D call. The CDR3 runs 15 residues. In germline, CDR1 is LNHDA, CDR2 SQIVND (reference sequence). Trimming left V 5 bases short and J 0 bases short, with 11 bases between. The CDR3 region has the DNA TGTGCCAGTAGTGACGGACGGTATAGCAATCAGCCCCAGCATTTT. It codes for CASSDGRYSNQPQHF.